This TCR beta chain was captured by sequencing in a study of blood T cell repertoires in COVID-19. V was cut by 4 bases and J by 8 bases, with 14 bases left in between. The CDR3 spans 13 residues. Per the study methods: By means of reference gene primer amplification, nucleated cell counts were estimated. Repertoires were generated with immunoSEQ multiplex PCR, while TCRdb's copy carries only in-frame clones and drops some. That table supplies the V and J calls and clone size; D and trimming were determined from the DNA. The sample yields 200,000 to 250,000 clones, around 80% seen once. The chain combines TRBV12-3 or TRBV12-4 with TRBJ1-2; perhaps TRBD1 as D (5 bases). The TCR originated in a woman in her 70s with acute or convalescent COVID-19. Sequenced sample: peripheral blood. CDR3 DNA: TGTGCCAGCAGTTACGGAGGGGCCCGAGGCTACACCTTC. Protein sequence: CASSYGGARGYTF.